The 21 T cell receptor beta chains below were found in one sample sequenced in a study of cytomegalovirus exposure and HLA in healthy donors (dated 2017 in TCRdb). Library preparation was by the immunoSEQ multiplex PCR assay. For the multiplex PCR, a mixture combining 60 forward primers for TCR Vbeta segments and 13 reverse primers for TCR Jbeta segments was used. TCRdb retrieved this table from immuneACCESS and kept in-frame rearrangements only. Not all clones are present; in checked studies, unresolved V genes account for under half, and no reason is known for the remainder. The sample table contains about 160,000 clones; only one count was recorded for roughly 82% of them. The ten largest clonotypes hold 1.5% to 2% of the sample. The material sequenced was PBMCs. The source of these receptors is a woman in her 30s in good health and CMV-seronegative.

The chain joins TRBV6-1 to TRBJ1-1; D gene unclear. The germline V and J ends were trimmed by 4 bases and 2 bases, with 8 bases remaining between them. CDR3 length equals 13 residues. Per germline, CDR1 MNHNS and CDR2 SASEGT. CDR3 DNA sequence: TGTGCCAGCAGTGGACACCTAAACACTGAAGCTTTCTTT. Its protein is CASSGHLNTEAFF.

The CDR3 spells CASSIRKTGAYGYTF. The CDR3 DNA reads TGTGCCAGTAGTATAAGGAAAACAGGGGCCTATGGCTACACCTTC. The rearrangement joins TRBV19 to TRBJ1-2, with TRBD1 matching 7 bases. The ends lost 2 bases at V and 4 bases at J; junction bases unmatched: 7. The CDR3 consists of 15 residues. Germline assignment: CDR1 LNHDA and CDR2 SQIVND (reference sequence). Combining the CDR3 with reference TRBV19 and TRBJ1-2 gives the whole variable domain DGGITQSPKYLFRKEGQNVTLSCEQNLNHDAMYWYRQDPGQGLRLIYYSQIVNDFQKGDIAEGYSVSREKKESFPLTVTSAQKNPTAFYLCASSIRKTGAYGYTFGSGTRLTVV.

The chain employs TRBV10-3 and TRBJ1-1; no definite D call. The ends were cut back, 3 bases at V and 3 bases at J, with 11 bases in the middle. This CDR3 region has 14 residues. Germline lookup yields CDR1 ENHRY and CDR2 SYGVKD. DNA of the CDR3: TGTGCCATCAGTGATGTCGGGGTCTACACTGAAGCTTTCTTT. Translated, it gives CAISDVGVYTEAFF.

The chain employs TRBV27 and TRBJ1-1; D is unresolved. Germline loops: CDR1 MNHEY, CDR2 SMNVEV (reference sequence). This CDR3 is built from 13 residues. Trimming pared 5 bases from V and 3 bases from J, leaving 10 bases between. The CDR3 spells CASSPILYTEAFF. CDR3 DNA sequence: TGTGCCAGCAGTCCTATTTTATACACTGAAGCTTTCTTT.

This chain links TRBV15 with TRBJ2-7; D ambiguous. The CDR3 contains 13 residues. Per the germline V gene, CDR1 is LNHNV and CDR2 is YYDKDF (reference sequence). Trimming shortened V by 1 base and J by 3 bases, and 7 bases separated the two germline ends. DNA of the CDR3: TGTGCCACCAGCAGAGGTCCAATCTACGAGCAGTACTTC. Translating gives CATSRGPIYEQYF.

The chain links TRBV27 to TRBJ1-1, with 9 bases identical to TRBD1. J was trimmed by 4 bases and V by 10 bases; bases with no gene match: 7. CDR3 length equals 13 residues. Germline V CDR1 and CDR2: MNHEY, SMNVEV (reference sequence). The CDR3: CATHATGGTEAFF. CDR3 DNA: TGTGCCACCCATGCGACAGGGGGCACTGAAGCTTTCTTT.

This clone was detected only once. The chain employs TRBV6-5 and TRBJ2-2, with 9 bases fitting TRBD1. The trim removed 6 bases at V and 6 bases at J, leaving 5 bases unmatched. The CDR3 has 14 amino acids. Germline CDR1 MNHEY, CDR2 SVGAGI. CDR3 sequence reads: CASSLGTGPGELFF. The CDR3, as DNA: TGTGCCAGCAGCCTAGGGACAGGGCCCGGGGAGCTGTTTTTT.

On this clone itself: The sample contains more than one DNA sequence encoding this CDR3. CDR3 residues: CASRPGQGAGELFF. The DNA of the CDR3 is TGTGCCAGCAGACCGGGACAGGGGGCCGGGGAGCTGTTTTTT. The chain combines TRBV27 with TRBJ2-2; 11 bases map to TRBD1. This CDR3 has 14 amino acids. Looked up from germline, CDR1 is MNHEY and CDR2 is SMNVEV (reference sequence). After removal of 6 bases from V and 6 bases from J, the junction contained 3 bases not matched to a gene.

The table lists this clone with a count of one. The rearrangement links TRBV2 to TRBJ1-2, with 10 bases that match TRBD1. This CDR3 spans 15 amino acids. Trimming removed 5 bases from V and 3 bases from J; junction bases left unmatched: 6. Germline CDR1 SNHLY, CDR2 FYNNEI. The DNA of the CDR3 is TGTGCCAGCAGTAGGGACAGGGGAGATCACTATGGCTACACCTTC. Residues: CASSRDRGDHYGYTF.

The V and J genes are TRBV7-9 and TRBJ2-1, with 12 bases aligning to TRBD2. J was trimmed by 4 bases and V by 4 bases; bases with no gene match: 8. The CDR3 extends over 17 amino acids. Germline V CDR1 and CDR2: SEHNR, FQNEAQ (reference sequence). CDR3: CASSSRTSGISYNEQFF. CDR3 bases: TGTGCCAGCAGCTCACGGACTAGCGGGATTTCTTACAATGAGCAGTTCTTC.

The chain recombines TRBV5-1 with TRBJ2-1, with 7 bases identical to TRBD2. Germline V gene data show CDR1 as SGHRS and CDR2 as YFSETQ. The CDR3 totals 14 residues. With V trimmed by 4 bases and J by 5 bases, 6 bases remained unmatched. In DNA form, the CDR3 reads TGCGCCAGCAGCCCTGGGGACTACAACAATGAGCAGTTCTTC. Its translation is CASSPGDYNNEQFF.

This clone was counted once. The rearrangement joins TRBV27 to TRBJ1-6, with 8 bases identical to TRBD1. CDR3 size: 15 residues. J gave up 10 bases and V 5 bases, and 10 bases lay outside the gene matches. Per germline, CDR1 MNHEY and CDR2 SMNVEV (reference sequence). CDR3 nucleotides: TGTGCCAGCAGTCACCGGACAGGGACTGACTCACCCCTCCACTTT. This encodes CASSHRTGTDSPLHF.

The genes are TRBV5-1 and TRBJ2-5; D is unclear. CDR1 and CDR2 from the germline V gene are SGHRS and YFSETQ. V was pared by 0 bases and J by 3 bases, with 12 bases between. This CDR3 is 15 amino acids long. CDR3 nucleotides: TGCGCCAGCAGCTTGGGCGCAGGTTTAGAAGAGACCCAGTACTTC. Residues: CASSLGAGLEETQYF.

This chain connects TRBV6-5 to TRBJ1-2; 8 bases match TRBD1. Trimming at V came to 8 bases and at J to 7 bases, leaving 9 bases not matched to a gene. This CDR3 has 13 amino acids. Per the germline V gene, CDR1 is MNHEY and CDR2 is SVGAGI. This CDR3 reads CASFQGQGGGYTF. DNA for the CDR3: TGTGCCAGCTTCCAAGGACAGGGAGGTGGCTACACCTTC.

The gene calls are TRBV5-4 and TRBJ2-2, with D tentatively TRBD2 (5 bases). Trimming took off 1 base at V and 6 bases at J, with 10 bases between the two ends. The CDR3 is 14 residues long. Germline V gene lookup returns CDR1 SGHNT and CDR2 YYREEE (reference sequence). DNA of the CDR3: TGTGCCAGCAGCTTGCCTAGCTCCGCCGGGGAGCTGTTTTTT. It is translated as CASSLPSSAGELFF.

The count of this clone is one. CDR3 coding DNA: TGTGCCAGCAGCTTTTACCAGGGCTTTGGCTATGGCTACACCTTC. Amino acids: CASSFYQGFGYGYTF. This chain links TRBV5-8 with TRBJ1-2; D is possibly TRBD1 (5 bases). The germline V and J ends were trimmed by 2 bases and 4 bases, with 15 bases remaining between them. Germline values: CDR1 SGHTS, CDR2 YDEGEE. The CDR3 is 15 amino acids.

This clone was recorded only once. This chain joins TRBV2 and TRBJ2-7; 7 bases map to TRBD1. The germline CDR1 and CDR2 sequences are SNHLY and FYNNEI. V dropped 8 bases and J dropped 0; count of bases not matched to a gene: 10. The CDR3 is 15 amino acids. This CDR3 is CASLETGASSYEQYF. CDR3 in DNA: TGTGCCAGCCTAGAAACAGGGGCAAGCTCCTACGAGCAGTACTTC.

This chain connects TRBV5-1 to TRBJ2-1; a weak D match, TRBD1 (6 bases). Between the trimmed V and J ends, which lost 4 bases and 0 bases, there was a span of 11 bases. Per germline, CDR1 SGHRS and CDR2 YFSETQ. The CDR3 runs 15 residues. The CDR3 loop reads CASSPTDSSYNEQFF. DNA of the CDR3: TGCGCCAGCAGCCCCACGGACAGCTCCTACAATGAGCAGTTCTTC.

This chain connects TRBV5-1 to TRBJ1-1; 9 positions agree with TRBD1. Germline values: CDR1 SGHRS, CDR2 YFSETQ. This CDR3 is 14 amino acids long. Trimming cost V 4 bases and J 3 bases; bases outside gene matches: 4. CDR3 region: CASSPRQGDTEAFF. CDR3 DNA: TGCGCCAGCAGCCCCCGACAGGGGGACACTGAAGCTTTCTTT.

This clone was counted only a few times. The CDR3 loop is CASSDSGSNEKLFF. The DNA for the CDR3 is TGTGCCAGCAGTGACTCGGGGTCTAATGAAAAACTGTTTTTT. The gene calls are TRBV6-1 and TRBJ1-4; D is ambiguous. V lost 3 bases to trimming and J lost 3 bases, with 8 bases between them. The germline V gene has CDR1 MNHNS and CDR2 SASEGT. There are 14 residues in the CDR3.

This chain links TRBV4-1 with TRBJ2-7; the match to TRBD2 covers 12 bases. CDR3 length: 16 residues. In germline, CDR1 is MGHRA, CDR2 YSYEKL. With V trimmed by 2 bases and J by 2 bases, 4 bases remained unmatched. The CDR3 region is CASSQLGLAGTYEQYF. DNA for the CDR3: TGCGCCAGCAGCCAACTAGGACTAGCGGGGACCTACGAGCAGTACTTC.